This entry describes one T cell receptor (beta chain). This specimen comes from a study of lymphopenia after photon versus proton radiotherapy. The table came from immunoSEQ multiplex PCR; TCRdb's copy has only in-frame clones and leaves some out. This sample has roughly 53,000 clones, with around four fifths found just once. V was pared by 2 bases and J by 5 bases, with 9 bases between. The CDR3 runs to 13 residues. From germline, CDR1 is KGHSH and CDR2 LQKENI. The chain combines TRBV18 with TRBJ1-1; maybe TRBD1 (5 bases). The sample was peripheral blood, taken from a patient treated with photon-based radiotherapy. The clonotype originates from a middle-aged man with gastric cancer. CDR3 nucleotide sequence: TGTGCCAGCTCACCAGGGGGAAGGACTGAAGCTTTCTTT. Protein: CASSPGGRTEAFF. The entire variable domain, with the rest obtained from reference TRBV18 and TRBJ1-1, is as follows: NAGVMQNPRHLVRRRGQEARLRCSPMKGHSHVYWYRQLPEEGLKFMVYLQKENIIDESGMPKERFSAEFPKEGPSILRIQQVVRGDSAAYFCASSPGGRTEAFFGQGTRLTVV.